The 26 T cell receptor beta chains in this list originate from one sample, sequenced in a study of T-cell memory formation after mild COVID-19. TCRdb redid the calling of the 5' RACE reads with MiXCR, one entry per CDR3 protein. Among some 250,000 distinct CDR3 sequences listed, around a tenth were seen once. Material for sequencing was PBMCs or a T cell subset sorted from them (not recorded which). The receptors derive from a man aged 18-30 years who had mild COVID-19 (a few samples of this study predate the infection). Cell type and time point are not known.

Remarks on this clonotype: A read error is possible here, since a much larger clone lies one base away. J is TRBJ1-2 and V is TRBV12-3 or TRBV12-4, with 10 bases identical to TRBD1. CDR3 length: 13 amino acids. The chain's CDR3 is CARSSTGGRGYTF. The CDR3 DNA is TGTGCCCGCAGTTCGACAGGGGGCAGGGGCTACACCTTC.

The chain uses TRBV15 and TRBJ2-3, with 12 bases matching TRBD2. CDR1 is LNHNV, CDR2 YYDKDF, per germline (reference sequence). The CDR3 length is 21 residues. Trimming at V came to 5 bases and at J to 0 bases, leaving 18 bases not matched to a gene. This CDR3 is CATSHTLAGGPYPSSTDTQYF. In nucleotides, the CDR3 is TGTGCCACCAGCCATACACTAGCGGGGGGCCCCTATCCGTCTAGCACAGATACGCAGTATTTT.

J is TRBJ1-2 and V is TRBV7-2; 7 bases align to TRBD1. Trimming removed 1 base from V and 6 bases from J; junction bases left unmatched: 8. Per germline, CDR1 SGHTA and CDR2 FQGNSA. The CDR3 sequence is 15 residues long. CDR3 amino acids: CASSLGATGPNGYTF. CDR3 sequence (DNA): TGTGCCAGCAGCTTAGGGGCGACAGGGCCAAATGGCTACACCTTC.

This clonotype was seen a few times. The conserved phenylalanine or tryptophan is not found at the CDR3 terminus, so this likely reflects a read error. It is unclear where the CDR3 begins or ends on the DNA, so no DNA is shown, and the CDR3 is as TCRdb lists it. CDR3 protein: CSASQGQGPPEV. V usage is TRBV20-1 and J usage is TRBJ1-1; the D segment call TRBD1 is taken from the table without a DNA check. The CDR3 region is 12 residues in length, termini included. The germline gives CDR1 DFQATT, CDR2 SNEGSKA (reference sequence).

This clonotype was detected a few times. Here the CDR3 reads CASSLSNRRTIYGYTF. The CDR3, as DNA: TGTGCCAGCAGTTTATCCAACAGGCGAACGATCTATGGCTACACCTTC. The chain employs TRBV12-3 or TRBV12-4 and TRBJ1-2, with D possibly TRBD1 on 5 matching bases. V lost 2 bases to trimming and J lost 4 bases, with 17 bases between them. This CDR3 is 16 amino acids long.

The gene calls are TRBV5-1 and TRBJ2-1; no firm D call. Trimming cost V 4 bases and J 8 bases, with 4 bases left between them. Germline-derived CDR1 and CDR2 are SGHRS and YFSETQ. This CDR3 has 10 amino acids. CDR3 bases: TGCGCCAGCAGCATCCATGAGCAGTTCTTC. This encodes CASSIHEQFF.

This clonotype was counted many times. The chain employs TRBV19 and TRBJ2-7, with 9 bases that match TRBD1. The CDR3 extends over 14 amino acids. Germline trimming cut 7 bases from V and 5 bases from J; bases unmatched to any gene: 9. Germline-derived CDR1 and CDR2 are LNHDA and SQIVND (reference sequence). CDR3 region: CASNTGQGTHEQYF. The CDR3 DNA reads as TGTGCCAGTAACACCGGACAGGGGACCCACGAGCAGTACTTC.

This clonotype was recorded many times. The chain uses TRBV11-2 and TRBJ2-2; the D is unclear. CDR1 and CDR2 (germline): SGHAT, FQNNGV. The CDR3 consists of 14 residues. V was shortened by 0 bases and J by 6 bases, with 8 bases between the two germline ends. The CDR3 region has the DNA TGTGCCAGCAGCTTAGATCCGGGTTCCGGGGAGCTGTTTTTT. This sequence encodes CASSLDPGSGELFF.

The rearrangement links TRBV5-1 to TRBJ1-2, with 9 nucleotides matching TRBD1. Trimming cost V 1 base and J 3 bases; bases outside gene matches: 4. Germline CDR1 SGHRS, CDR2 YFSETQ. The CDR3 sequence is 15 residues long. The CDR3 loop reads CASSLLGQGDYGYTF. The CDR3 nucleotides read TGCGCCAGCAGCTTGCTGGGACAGGGAGACTATGGCTACACCTTC.

This clonotype was observed at least ten times. The chain combines TRBV5-1 with TRBJ1-1; weak D call: TRBD1 (5 bases). Germline V gene data show CDR1 as SGHRS and CDR2 as YFSETQ. V was pared by 2 bases and J by 2 bases, with 13 bases between. The CDR3 loop spans 15 amino acids. The CDR3 spells CASSFSPGHNTEAFF. The CDR3 nucleotides are TGCGCCAGCAGCTTTTCCCCAGGGCATAACACTGAAGCTTTCTTT.

This chain uses TRBV30 with TRBJ1-1, with TRBD1 matching 9 bases. The J segment lost 1 base and the V segment lost 1 base, leaving 13 bases of the junction unmatched. CDR1 and CDR2 (germline): GTSNPN, SVGIG (reference sequence). The CDR3 covers 18 residues. Here the CDR3 reads CAWSGNRGRITKNTEAFF. In DNA, the CDR3 is TGTGCCTGGAGTGGTAACAGGGGGCGCATTACAAAGAACACTGAAGCTTTCTTT.

The chain carries TRBV9 and TRBJ1-5; D possibly corresponds to TRBD1 (5 bases). This CDR3 has 13 amino acids. V lost 0 bases, J lost 7 bases, and 8 bases lay in between. CDR1 and CDR2 from the germline V gene are SGDLS and YYNGEE. The CDR3 coding sequence is TGTGCCAGCAGCGTAGCTCCAGGGCAGCCCCAGCATTTT. Protein: CASSVAPGQPQHF.

This clonotype was counted only a few times. This rearrangement joins TRBV30 to TRBJ1-1; D call uncertain. Deletions cut 0 bases from V and 7 bases from J, with 9 bases between. The CDR3 totals 12 residues. CDR1 GTSNPN and CDR2 SVGIG come from the germline V gene (reference sequence). The CDR3 loop reads CAWSVPLGEAFF. The CDR3 DNA sequence: TGTGCCTGGAGTGTACCCCTGGGTGAAGCTTTCTTT.

This chain uses TRBV7-2 with TRBJ2-7, with 8 positions matching TRBD1. Germline assignment: CDR1 SGHTA and CDR2 FQGNSA. The junction had 5 bases not matched to a gene; V was cut back by 5 bases and J by 2 bases. This CDR3 has 14 amino acids. CDR3 amino acids: CASSPGQGTYEQYF. The CDR3 bases are TGTGCCAGCAGCCCAGGACAGGGAACCTACGAGCAGTACTTC.

This clonotype was observed a few times. The V call is TRBV6-5, the J call TRBJ2-2, with 9 nucleotides matching TRBD1. J lost 6 bases, V lost 7 bases, and 9 bases had no gene match. The CDR3 loop spans 15 amino acids. Germline-derived CDR1 and CDR2 are MNHEY and SVGAGI. For the CDR3, the DNA is TGTGCCAGCAAGACGGGGGGACAGGGAGCCGGGGAGCTGTTTTTT. Its protein is CASKTGGQGAGELFF.

This clonotype was observed a handful of times. This chain joins TRBV5-1 and TRBJ1-3; the match to TRBD1 covers 9 bases. Trimming at V came to 4 bases and at J to 2 bases, leaving 4 bases not matched to a gene. The CDR3 is 15 residues long. From germline, CDR1 is SGHRS and CDR2 YFSETQ. The CDR3 DNA reads as TGCGCCAGCAGCCAGGGACAGGGAGCTGGAAACACCATATATTTT. Translated, it gives CASSQGQGAGNTIYF.

The J gene is TRBJ2-3, the V gene TRBV11-3, with 8 bases lining up with TRBD2. From germline, CDR1 is SGHNT and CDR2 YENEEA. This CDR3 has 13 residues. Trimming cost V 5 bases and J 8 bases; bases outside gene matches: 6. The CDR3 DNA is TGTGCCAGCAGCGCCGGGGGGGCGGGTACGCAGTATTTT. It encodes CASSAGGAGTQYF.

A few counts support this clonotype. This chain connects TRBV12-3 or TRBV12-4 to TRBJ2-7; D perhaps matches TRBD1 (6 bases). Trimming stripped 6 bases from V and 3 bases from J, with 12 bases between. This CDR3 is 13 amino acids long. The DNA of the CDR3 is TGTGCCAGCAGCCGCGGACAGATCTACGAGCAGTACTTC. Encoded protein: CASSRGQIYEQYF.

In its sample, this clonotype was seen many times. This sequence joins TRBV7-2 and TRBJ1-2; perhaps TRBD1 as D (5 bases). Trimming removed 1 base at V and 3 bases at J, with 12 bases between. The length of the CDR3 is 15 residues. Germline V lookup: CDR1 SGHTA, CDR2 FQGNSA. CDR3 DNA: TGTGCCAGCAGCTTAGTTGGGGGGGTGGACTATGGCTACACCTTC. Amino acid sequence: CASSLVGGVDYGYTF.

This clonotype was detected ten times or more. The genes are TRBV15 and TRBJ1-4, with unresolved D. The CDR3 runs 15 residues. Looked up from germline, CDR1 is LNHNV and CDR2 is YYDKDF (reference sequence). Trimming left V 0 bases short and J 6 bases short, with 11 bases between. CDR3 sequence: CATSRDKGWDEKLFF. The CDR3 region has the DNA TGTGCCACCAGCAGAGATAAGGGCTGGGATGAAAAACTGTTTTTT.

As regards this clonotype: A much larger clone lies a single base off, so this may be a read error. The V call is TRBV20-1, the J call TRBJ2-7; weak D call: TRBD1 (6 bases). Germline values: CDR1 DFQATT, CDR2 SNEGSKA (reference sequence). This CDR3 is built from 14 residues. The DNA for the CDR3 is TGCAGTGCTGGAGATTTTGGACAGAAATACGAGCAGTACTTC. As protein: CSAGDFGQKYEQYF.

The chain has TRBV5-1 and TRBJ2-5; D gene unclear. Germline assignment: CDR1 SGHRS and CDR2 YFSETQ. This CDR3 has 14 residues. The V and J ends lost 0 bases and 0 bases respectively, with 6 bases between them. The CDR3 DNA reads TGCGCCAGCAGCTTGGCCCTGTACCAAGAGACCCAGTACTTC. Translating it yields CASSLALYQETQYF.

This clonotype has a handful of counts. The V and J genes are TRBV6-2 or TRBV6-3 and TRBJ2-7; D gene ambiguous. This CDR3 is 16 amino acids long. V lost 0 bases and J lost 0, with 12 bases in between. CDR1 and CDR2 from the germline V gene are MNHEY and SVGEGT. The CDR3 here is CASSYSVRLGSYEQYF. The CDR3 nucleotides read TGTGCCAGCAGTTACTCGGTTCGCTTGGGCTCCTACGAGCAGTACTTC.

This chain uses TRBV9 with TRBJ1-2; weak D call: TRBD1 (6 bases). Trimming took off 5 bases at V and 4 bases at J, with 15 bases between the two ends. Germline CDR1 SGDLS, CDR2 YYNGEE. The CDR3 consists of 14 residues. The CDR3 region is CASRAGEVGYGYTF. CDR3 in DNA: TGTGCCAGCAGGGCAGGGGAGGTCGGCTATGGCTACACCTTC.

This chain connects TRBV4-3 to TRBJ2-5; the D gene is possibly TRBD2 (5 bases). This CDR3 contains 15 residues. Trimming removed 0 bases at V and 4 bases at J, with 12 bases between. The germline V gene encodes CDR1 LGHNA and CDR2 YSLEER. The CDR3 DNA sequence: TGCGCCAGCAGCCAAGATACCGGGCTAGCAGAGACCCAGTACTTC. Protein product: CASSQDTGLAETQYF.

The J gene is TRBJ2-6, the V gene TRBV11-2; D remains ambiguous. In germline, CDR1 is SGHAT, CDR2 FQNNGV. V was clipped by 4 bases and J by 2 bases, with 6 bases between them. The CDR3 totals 14 residues. CDR3 sequence (DNA): TGTGCCAGCAGCTCAGCCGCTGGGGCCAACGTCCTGACTTTC. Its protein is CASSSAAGANVLTF. Drawing the rest from reference TRBV11-2 and TRBJ2-6, the complete variable domain is EAGVAQSPRYKIIEKRQSVAFWCNPISGHATLYWYQQILGQGPKLLIQFQNNGVVDDSQLPKDRFSAERLKGVDSTLKIQPAKLEDSAVYLCASSSAAGANVLTFGAGSRLTVL.